Sequencing of this T cell receptor (beta chain) was carried out in a study of CD4 T cell repertoires in COVID-19. Study-wide findings and caveats: Two or all three memory subsets shared several highly expanded SARS-CoV-2-reactive clonotypes.

TCRdb keeps only in-frame clones here, not all; method: immunoSEQ multiplex PCR. The sample has more than 65,000 clones; roughly 85% are singletons. Sequencing was done directly on freshly isolated, uncultured memory T cells. The germline V gene has CDR1 SGHVS and CDR2 FQNEAQ. The V gene lost 1 base and the J gene lost 9 bases, with 16 bases spanning the gap. This CDR3 spans 15 amino acids. This clone was observed a handful of times. Its antigen is unidentified. The sequence was obtained from a human donor who had COVID-19. J is TRBJ1-5 and V is TRBV7-8, with D unresolved. The sequencing used CD4+ T cells from peripheral blood, collected after recovery from COVID-19. The CDR3 DNA is TGTGCCAGCAGCTTAGAGGCAGGCTCCAGGAGGCCCCAGCATTTT. This gives the protein CASSLEAGSRRPQHF.